These 3 T cell receptor beta chains share one sample of origin, sequenced in a study of cytomegalovirus exposure and HLA in healthy donors. Clones were sequenced by immunoSEQ multiplex PCR, and TCRdb holds only the in-frame ones, with some missing. This sample carries about 150,000 clones, less than 90% of them seen once, and the ten largest clones take around 24%. Sequenced: PBMCs. The receptor set was obtained from a man between 18 and 35 years old in good health and CMV-seropositive.

In nucleotides, the CDR3 is TGTGCCAGCACCAAGGGACGGGGGATATACGAGCAGTACTTC. Translated: CASTKGRGIYEQYF. The rearrangement joins TRBV6-5 to TRBJ2-7; D is possibly TRBD2 (6 bases). The CDR3 covers 14 residues. Germline CDR1 is MNHEY and CDR2 is SVGAGI. V was shortened by 7 bases and J by 4 bases, with 17 bases between the two germline ends.

The chain has TRBV30 and TRBJ2-2, with TRBD1 identical over 9 bases. The junction had 4 bases not matched to a gene; V was cut back by 2 bases and J by 6 bases. The CDR3 is made up of 14 amino acids. CDR1 and CDR2 (germline): GTSNPN, SVGIG (reference sequence). DNA of the CDR3: TGTGCCTGGAGTTCCGGGACAGGGCCCGGGGAGCTGTTTTTT. Its protein is CAWSSGTGPGELFF. The whole variable domain, filled in from reference TRBV30 and TRBJ2-2, reads SQTIHQWPATLVQPVGSPLSLECTVEGTSNPNLYWYRQAAGRGLQLLFYSVGIGQISSEVPQNLSASRPQDRQFILSSKKLLLSDSGFYLCAWSSGTGPGELFFGEGSRLTVL.

The gene calls are TRBV2 and TRBJ1-1, with a tentative D call TRBD1 (6 bases). CDR3 length equals 13 residues. Trimming shortened V by 8 bases and J by 4 bases, and 14 bases separated the two germline ends. Per the germline V gene, CDR1 is SNHLY and CDR2 is FYNNEI. The CDR3 bases are TGTGCCAGCTCTACCACAGGGCTCACTGAAGCTTTCTTT. Residues: CASSTTGLTEAFF. Combining the CDR3 with reference TRBV2 and TRBJ1-1 gives the whole variable domain EPEVTQTPSHQVTQMGQEVILRCVPISNHLYFYWYRQILGQKVEFLVSFYNNEISEKSEIFDDQFSVERPDGSNFTLKIRSTKLEDSAMYFCASSTTGLTEAFFGQGTRLTVV.